This note documents a single T cell receptor (beta chain) sequence. Its antigen is not known. This sample stems from a study of T cell responses to AZD1222 COVID-19 vaccine. Study outcomes and limitations: Close to half of spike-specific TCRs reportedly recognize unmutated variant regions.

Clones were read by immunoSEQ multiplex PCR, and TCRdb kept only the in-frame ones, dropping some. The sample lists over 110,000 clones, just under 95% occurring once. The CDR3 length is 15 residues. Trimming cost V 6 bases and J 7 bases; bases outside gene matches: 7. The germline CDR1 and CDR2 sequences are MNHEY and SVGAGI. This clonotype was sampled from an adult who had recovered from COVID-19. The chain joins TRBV6-5 to TRBJ1-6; 9 bases line up with TRBD1. Specimen: peripheral blood, collected after recovery from COVID-19. The CDR3 is CASRPAGTGNSPLHF. The CDR3 bases are TGTGCCAGCAGACCCGCCGGGACAGGGAATTCACCCCTCCACTTT.